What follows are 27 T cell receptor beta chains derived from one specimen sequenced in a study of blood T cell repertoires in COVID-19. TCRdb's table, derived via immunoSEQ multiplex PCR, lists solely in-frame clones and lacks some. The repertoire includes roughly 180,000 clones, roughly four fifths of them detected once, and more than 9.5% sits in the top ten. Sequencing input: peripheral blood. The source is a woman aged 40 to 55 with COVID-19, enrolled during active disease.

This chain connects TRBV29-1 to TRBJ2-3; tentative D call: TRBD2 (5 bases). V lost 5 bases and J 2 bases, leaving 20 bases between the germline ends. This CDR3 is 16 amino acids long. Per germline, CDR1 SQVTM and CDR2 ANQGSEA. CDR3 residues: CSVYVRKYGDTDTQYF. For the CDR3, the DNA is TGCAGCGTTTACGTTAGGAAGTACGGGGACACAGATACGCAGTATTTT.

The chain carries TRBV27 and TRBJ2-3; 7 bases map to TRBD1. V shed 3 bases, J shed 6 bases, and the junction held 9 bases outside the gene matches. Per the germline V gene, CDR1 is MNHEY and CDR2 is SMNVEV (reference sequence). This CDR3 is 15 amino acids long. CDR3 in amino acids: CASSFFSRGRDTQYF. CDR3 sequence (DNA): TGTGCCAGCAGTTTCTTTTCAAGGGGGCGGGATACGCAGTATTTT.

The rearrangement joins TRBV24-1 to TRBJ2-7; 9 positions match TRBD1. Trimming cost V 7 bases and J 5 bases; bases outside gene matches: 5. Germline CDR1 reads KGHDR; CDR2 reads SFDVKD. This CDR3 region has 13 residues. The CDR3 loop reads CATRTGGSHEQYV. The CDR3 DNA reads TGTGCCACCAGGACAGGGGGTTCCCACGAGCAGTACGTC.

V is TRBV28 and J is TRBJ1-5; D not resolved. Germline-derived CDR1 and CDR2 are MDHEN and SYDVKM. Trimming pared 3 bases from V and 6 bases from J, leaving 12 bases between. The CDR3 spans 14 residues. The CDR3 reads CASSLMVRAQPQHF. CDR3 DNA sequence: TGTGCCAGCAGTTTGATGGTACGAGCTCAGCCCCAGCATTTT.

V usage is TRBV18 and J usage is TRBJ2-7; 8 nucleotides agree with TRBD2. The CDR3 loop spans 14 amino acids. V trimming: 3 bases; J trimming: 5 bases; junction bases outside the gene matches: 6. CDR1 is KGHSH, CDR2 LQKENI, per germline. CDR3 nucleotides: TGTGCCAGCTCACCCCCGGGACTAGGAAACGAGCAGTACTTC. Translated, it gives CASSPPGLGNEQYF.

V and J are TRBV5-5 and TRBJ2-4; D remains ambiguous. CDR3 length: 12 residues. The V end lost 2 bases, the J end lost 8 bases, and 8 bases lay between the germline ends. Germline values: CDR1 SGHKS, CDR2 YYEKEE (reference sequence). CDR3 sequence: CASSFMVDIQYF. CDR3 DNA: TGTGCCAGCAGCTTCATGGTAGACATTCAGTACTTC. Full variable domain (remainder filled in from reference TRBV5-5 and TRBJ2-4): DAGVTQSPTHLIKTRGQQVTLRCSPISGHKSVSWYQQVLGQGPQFIFQYYEKEERGRGNFPDRFSARQFPNYSSELNVNALLLGDSALYLCASSFMVDIQYFGAGTRLSVL.

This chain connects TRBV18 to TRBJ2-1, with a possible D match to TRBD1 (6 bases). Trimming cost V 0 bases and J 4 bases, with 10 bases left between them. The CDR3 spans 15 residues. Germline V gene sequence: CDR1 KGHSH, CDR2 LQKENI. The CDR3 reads CASSPPWQGYNEQFF. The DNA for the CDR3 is TGTGCCAGCTCACCACCTTGGCAGGGGTACAATGAGCAGTTCTTC.

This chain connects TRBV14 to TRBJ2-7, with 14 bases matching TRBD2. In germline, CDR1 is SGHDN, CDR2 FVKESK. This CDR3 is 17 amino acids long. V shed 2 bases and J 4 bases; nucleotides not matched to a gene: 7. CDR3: CASSQYAGTSGSYEQYF. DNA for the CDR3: TGTGCCAGCAGCCAATACGCCGGGACTAGCGGGAGTTACGAGCAGTACTTC.

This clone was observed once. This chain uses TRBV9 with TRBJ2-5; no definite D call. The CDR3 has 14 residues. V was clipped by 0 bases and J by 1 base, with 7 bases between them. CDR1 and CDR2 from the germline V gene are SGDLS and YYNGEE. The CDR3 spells CASSVAETQETQYF. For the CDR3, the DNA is TGTGCCAGCAGCGTAGCAGAAACCCAAGAGACCCAGTACTTC.

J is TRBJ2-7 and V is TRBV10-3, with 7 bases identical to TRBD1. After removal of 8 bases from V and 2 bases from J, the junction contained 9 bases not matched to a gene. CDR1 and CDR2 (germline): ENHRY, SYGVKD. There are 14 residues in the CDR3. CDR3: CAIGRDSSTYEQYF. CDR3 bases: TGTGCCATCGGTAGGGACAGCTCGACCTACGAGCAGTACTTC.

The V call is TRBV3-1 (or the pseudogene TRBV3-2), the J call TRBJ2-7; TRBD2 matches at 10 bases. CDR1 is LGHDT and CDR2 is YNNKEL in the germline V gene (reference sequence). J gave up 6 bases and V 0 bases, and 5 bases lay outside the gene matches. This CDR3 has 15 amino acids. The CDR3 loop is CASSQDLAGVSEQYF. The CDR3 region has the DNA TGTGCCAGCAGCCAAGATCTAGCGGGAGTTTCCGAGCAGTACTTC.

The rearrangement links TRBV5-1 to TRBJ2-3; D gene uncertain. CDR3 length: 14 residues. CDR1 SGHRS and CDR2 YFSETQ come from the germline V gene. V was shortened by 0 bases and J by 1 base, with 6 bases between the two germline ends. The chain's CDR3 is CASSLAAGTDTQYF. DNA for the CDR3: TGCGCCAGCAGCTTGGCCGCGGGCACAGATACGCAGTATTTT.

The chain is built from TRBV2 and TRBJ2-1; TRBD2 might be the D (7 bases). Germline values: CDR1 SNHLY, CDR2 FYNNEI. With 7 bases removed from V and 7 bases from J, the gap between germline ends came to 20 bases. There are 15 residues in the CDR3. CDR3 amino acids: CASNPGDWGGNEQFF. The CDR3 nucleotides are TGTGCCAGCAATCCAGGGGATTGGGGGGGTAATGAGCAGTTCTTC.

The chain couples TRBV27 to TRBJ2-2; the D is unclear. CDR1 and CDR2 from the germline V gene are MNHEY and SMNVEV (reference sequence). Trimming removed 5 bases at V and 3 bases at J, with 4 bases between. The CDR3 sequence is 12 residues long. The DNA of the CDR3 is TGTGCCAGCAGTGTAGACACCGGGGAGCTGTTTTTT. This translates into CASSVDTGELFF.

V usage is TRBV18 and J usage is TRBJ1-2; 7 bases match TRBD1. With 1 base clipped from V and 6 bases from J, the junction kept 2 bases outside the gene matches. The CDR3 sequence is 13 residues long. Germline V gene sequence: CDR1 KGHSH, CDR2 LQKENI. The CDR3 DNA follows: TGTGCCAGCTCACCACGGCAGGGGGATGGCTACACCTTC. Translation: CASSPRQGDGYTF. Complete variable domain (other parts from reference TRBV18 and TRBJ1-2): NAGVMQNPRHLVRRRGQEARLRCSPMKGHSHVYWYRQLPEEGLKFMVYLQKENIIDESGMPKERFSAEFPKEGPSILRIQQVVRGDSAAYFCASSPRQGDGYTFGSGTRLTVV.

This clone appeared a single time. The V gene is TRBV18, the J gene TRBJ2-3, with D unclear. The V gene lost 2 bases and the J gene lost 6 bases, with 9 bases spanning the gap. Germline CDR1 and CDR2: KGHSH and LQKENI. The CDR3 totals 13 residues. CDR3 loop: CASSPSTGDTQYF. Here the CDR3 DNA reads TGTGCCAGCTCACCAAGTACCGGTGATACGCAGTATTTT.

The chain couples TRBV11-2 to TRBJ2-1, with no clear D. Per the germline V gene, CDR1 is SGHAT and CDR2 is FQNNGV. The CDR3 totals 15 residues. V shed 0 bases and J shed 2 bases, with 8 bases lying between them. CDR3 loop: CASSLERFTYNEQFF. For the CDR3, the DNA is TGTGCCAGCAGCTTAGAGCGTTTCACCTACAATGAGCAGTTCTTC. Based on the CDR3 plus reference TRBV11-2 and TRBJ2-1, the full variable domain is EAGVAQSPRYKIIEKRQSVAFWCNPISGHATLYWYQQILGQGPKLLIQFQNNGVVDDSQLPKDRFSAERLKGVDSTLKIQPAKLEDSAVYLCASSLERFTYNEQFFGPGTRLTVL.

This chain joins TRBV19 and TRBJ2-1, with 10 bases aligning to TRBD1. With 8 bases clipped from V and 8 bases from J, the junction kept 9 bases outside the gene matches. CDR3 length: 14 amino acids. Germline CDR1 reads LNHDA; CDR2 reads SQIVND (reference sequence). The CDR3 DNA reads TGTGCCAGTGGGGGGACAGGGGAAGCGGATGAGCAGTTCTTC. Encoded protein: CASGGTGEADEQFF.

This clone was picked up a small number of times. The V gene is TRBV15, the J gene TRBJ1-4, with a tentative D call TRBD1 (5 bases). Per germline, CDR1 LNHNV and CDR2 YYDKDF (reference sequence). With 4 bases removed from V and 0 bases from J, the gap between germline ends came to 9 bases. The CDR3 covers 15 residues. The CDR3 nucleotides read TGTGCCACCAGCATGACAGTTGCAACTAATGAAAAACTGTTTTTT. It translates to CATSMTVATNEKLFF.

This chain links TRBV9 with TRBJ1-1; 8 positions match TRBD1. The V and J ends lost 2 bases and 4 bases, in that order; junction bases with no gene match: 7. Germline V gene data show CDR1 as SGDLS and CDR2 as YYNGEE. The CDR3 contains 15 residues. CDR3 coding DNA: TGTGCCAGCAGCGTTGGCCACAGGGGGACCACTGAAGCTTTCTTT. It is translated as CASSVGHRGTTEAFF. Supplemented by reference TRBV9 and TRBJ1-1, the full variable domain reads DSGVTQTPKHLITATGQRVTLRCSPRSGDLSVYWYQQSLDQGLQFLIQYYNGEERAKGNILERFSAQQFPDLHSELNLSSLELGDSALYFCASSVGHRGTTEAFFGQGTRLTVV.

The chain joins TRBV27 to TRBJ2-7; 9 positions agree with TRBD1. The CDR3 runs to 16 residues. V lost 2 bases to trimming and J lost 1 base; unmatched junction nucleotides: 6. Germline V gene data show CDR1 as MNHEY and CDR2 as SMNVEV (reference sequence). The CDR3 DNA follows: TGTGCCAGCAGTTTAGGGGCGGACAGGGGATCCTACGAGCAGTACTTC. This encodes CASSLGADRGSYEQYF.

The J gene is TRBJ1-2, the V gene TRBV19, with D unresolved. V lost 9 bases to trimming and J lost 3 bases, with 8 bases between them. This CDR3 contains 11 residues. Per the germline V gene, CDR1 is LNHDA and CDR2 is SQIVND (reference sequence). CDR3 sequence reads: CASQDYYGYTF. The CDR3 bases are TGTGCCAGCCAGGATTACTATGGCTACACCTTC.

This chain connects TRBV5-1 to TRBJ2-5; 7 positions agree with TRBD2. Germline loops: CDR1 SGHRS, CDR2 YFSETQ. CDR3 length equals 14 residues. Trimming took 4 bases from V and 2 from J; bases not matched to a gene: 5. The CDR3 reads CASSTTSDQETQYF. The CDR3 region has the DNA TGCGCCAGCAGCACCACTAGCGATCAAGAGACCCAGTACTTC.

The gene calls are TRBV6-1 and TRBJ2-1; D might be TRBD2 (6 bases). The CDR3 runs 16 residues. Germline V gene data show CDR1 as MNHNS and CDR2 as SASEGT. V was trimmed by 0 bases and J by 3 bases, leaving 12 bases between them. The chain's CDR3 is CASSEAHAGFYNEQFF. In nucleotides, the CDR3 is TGTGCCAGCAGTGAAGCGCACGCGGGGTTCTACAATGAGCAGTTCTTC.

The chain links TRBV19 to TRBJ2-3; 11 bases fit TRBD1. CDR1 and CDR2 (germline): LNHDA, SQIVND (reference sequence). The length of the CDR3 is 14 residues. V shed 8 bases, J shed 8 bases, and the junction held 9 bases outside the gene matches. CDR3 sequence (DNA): TGTGCCAGTTGGGACAGGGGGGCGGTGGGTACGCAGTATTTT. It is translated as CASWDRGAVGTQYF.

CDR3 bases: TGTGCCAGCAGTTGGGGGGAGGGGGAAAAACTGTTTTTT. It encodes CASSWGEGEKLFF. The chain joins TRBV28 to TRBJ1-4; D might be TRBD1 (5 bases). Germline loops: CDR1 MDHEN, CDR2 SYDVKM. V lost 4 bases and J lost 8, with 11 bases in between. This CDR3 has 13 amino acids.

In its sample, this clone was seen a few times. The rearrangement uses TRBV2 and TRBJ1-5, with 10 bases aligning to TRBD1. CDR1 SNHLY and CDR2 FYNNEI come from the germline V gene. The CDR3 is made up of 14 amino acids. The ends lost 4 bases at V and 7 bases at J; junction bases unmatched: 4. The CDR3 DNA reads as TGTGCCAGCAGTGGGGACAGGGGTTTGCAGCCCCAGCATTTT. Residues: CASSGDRGLQPQHF.